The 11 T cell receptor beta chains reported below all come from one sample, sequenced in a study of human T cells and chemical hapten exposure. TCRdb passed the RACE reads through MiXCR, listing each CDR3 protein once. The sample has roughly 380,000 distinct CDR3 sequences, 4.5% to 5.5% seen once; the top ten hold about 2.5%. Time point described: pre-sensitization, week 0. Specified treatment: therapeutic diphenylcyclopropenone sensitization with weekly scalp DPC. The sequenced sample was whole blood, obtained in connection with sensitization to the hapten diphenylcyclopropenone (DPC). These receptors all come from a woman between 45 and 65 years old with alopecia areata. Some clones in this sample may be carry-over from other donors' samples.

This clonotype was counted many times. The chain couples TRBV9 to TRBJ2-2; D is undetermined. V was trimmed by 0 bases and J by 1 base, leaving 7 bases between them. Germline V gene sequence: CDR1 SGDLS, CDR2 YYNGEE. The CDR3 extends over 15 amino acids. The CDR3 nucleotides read TGTGCCAGCAGCGTAGGGTCGAGGAACACCGGGGAGCTGTTTTTT. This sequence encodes CASSVGSRNTGELFF.

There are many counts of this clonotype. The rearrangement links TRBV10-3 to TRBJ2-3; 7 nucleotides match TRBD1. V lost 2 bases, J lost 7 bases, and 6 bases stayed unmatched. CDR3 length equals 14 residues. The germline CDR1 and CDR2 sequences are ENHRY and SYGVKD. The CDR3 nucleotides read TGTGCCATCAGTGAGCCGACAGGGCCCTATACGCAGTATTTT. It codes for CAISEPTGPYTQYF.

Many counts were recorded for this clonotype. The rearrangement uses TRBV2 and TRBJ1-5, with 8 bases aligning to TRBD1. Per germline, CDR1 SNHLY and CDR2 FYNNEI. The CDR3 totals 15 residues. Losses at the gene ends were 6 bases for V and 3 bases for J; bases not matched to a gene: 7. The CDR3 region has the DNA TGTGCCAGCAGAGGGGACAGGAACATCAATCAGCCCCAGCATTTT. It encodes CASRGDRNINQPQHF.

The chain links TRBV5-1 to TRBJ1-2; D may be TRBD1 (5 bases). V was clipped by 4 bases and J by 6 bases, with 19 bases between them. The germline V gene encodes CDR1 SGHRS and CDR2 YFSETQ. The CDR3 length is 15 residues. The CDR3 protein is CASSHSGDGRDGYTF. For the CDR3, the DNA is TGCGCCAGCAGCCATTCTGGGGACGGTCGTGATGGCTACACCTTC.

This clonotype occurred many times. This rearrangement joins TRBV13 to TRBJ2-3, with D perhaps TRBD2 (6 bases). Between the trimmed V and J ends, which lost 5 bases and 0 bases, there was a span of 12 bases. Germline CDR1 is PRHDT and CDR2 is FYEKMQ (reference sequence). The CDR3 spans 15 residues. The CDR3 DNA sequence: TGTGCCAGCAGCCCCAGTGGGACTAGCACAGATACGCAGTATTTT. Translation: CASSPSGTSTDTQYF.

CDR3 residues: CASSLEAGADYEQYF. As DNA, the CDR3 is TGTGCCAGCAGCTTGGAAGCGGGGGCCGACTACGAGCAGTACTTC. The J gene is TRBJ2-7, the V gene TRBV5-4; the match to TRBD2 covers 8 bases. V lost 0 bases and J lost 3; bases outside the gene matches: 5. The CDR3 contains 15 residues. Germline CDR1 is SGHNT and CDR2 is YYREEE (reference sequence).

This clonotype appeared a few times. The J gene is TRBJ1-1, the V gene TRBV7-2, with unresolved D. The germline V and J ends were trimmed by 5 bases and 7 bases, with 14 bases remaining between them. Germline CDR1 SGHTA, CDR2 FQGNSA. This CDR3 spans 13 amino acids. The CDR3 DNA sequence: TGTGCCAGCAGCGAACGCGGCAGGCTTGAAGCTTTCTTT. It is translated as CASSERGRLEAFF.

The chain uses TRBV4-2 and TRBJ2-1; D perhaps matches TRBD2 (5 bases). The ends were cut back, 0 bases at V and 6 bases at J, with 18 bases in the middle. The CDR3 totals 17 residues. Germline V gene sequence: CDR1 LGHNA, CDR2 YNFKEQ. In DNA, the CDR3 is TGTGCCAGCAGCCAAGACCTTGGTGGGAGTTTCGGCAATGAGCAGTTCTTC. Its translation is CASSQDLGGSFGNEQFF.

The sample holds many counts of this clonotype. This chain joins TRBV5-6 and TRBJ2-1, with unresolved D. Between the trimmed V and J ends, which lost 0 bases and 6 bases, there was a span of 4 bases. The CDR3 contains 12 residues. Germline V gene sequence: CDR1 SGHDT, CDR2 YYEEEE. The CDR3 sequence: CASSLGSNEQFF. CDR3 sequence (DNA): TGTGCCAGCAGCTTGGGAAGCAATGAGCAGTTCTTC.

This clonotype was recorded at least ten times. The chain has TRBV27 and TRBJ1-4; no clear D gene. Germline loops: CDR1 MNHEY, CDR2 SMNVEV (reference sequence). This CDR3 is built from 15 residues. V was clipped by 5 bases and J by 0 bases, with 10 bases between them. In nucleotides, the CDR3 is TGTGCCAGCAGTCCTCTACAGACAACTAATGAAAAACTGTTTTTT. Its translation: CASSPLQTTNEKLFF.

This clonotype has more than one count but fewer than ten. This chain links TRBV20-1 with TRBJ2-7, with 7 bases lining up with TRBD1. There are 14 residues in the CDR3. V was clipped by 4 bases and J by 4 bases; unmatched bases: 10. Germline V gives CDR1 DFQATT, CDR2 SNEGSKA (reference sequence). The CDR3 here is CSATRDRLPYEQYF. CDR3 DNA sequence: TGCAGTGCTACCCGGGACAGACTGCCTTACGAGCAGTACTTC.